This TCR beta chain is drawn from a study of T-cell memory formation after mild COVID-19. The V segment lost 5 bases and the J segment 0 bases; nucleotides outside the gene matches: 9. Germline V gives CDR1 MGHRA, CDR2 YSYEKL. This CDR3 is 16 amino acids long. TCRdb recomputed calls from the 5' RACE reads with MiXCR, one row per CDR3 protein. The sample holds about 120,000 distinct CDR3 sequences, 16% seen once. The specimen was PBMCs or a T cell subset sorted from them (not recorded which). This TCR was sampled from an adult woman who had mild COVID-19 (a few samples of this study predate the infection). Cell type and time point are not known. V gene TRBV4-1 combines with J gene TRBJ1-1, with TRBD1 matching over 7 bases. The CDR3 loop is CASSSLGGGLNTEAFF. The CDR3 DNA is TGCGCCAGCAGCTCTCTCGGAGGGGGCCTGAACACTGAAGCTTTCTTT.